Described below is a single T cell receptor (beta chain) sequence and its context. This entry comes from a study of shared T cell receptors in the human thymus. The CDR3 is made up of 15 amino acids. The germline V gene has CDR1 KGHSH and CDR2 LQKENI. The J segment lost 4 bases and the V segment lost 3 bases, leaving 6 bases of the junction unmatched. The method was immunoSEQ multiplex PCR; TCRdb's version includes in-frame clones alone and lacks a portion of them. Here the sample spans hundreds of thousands of clones, 87% being singletons. The data also belong to a second study, concerning human thymus T cells. That publication notes: Healthy Finnish infants undergoing corrective surgery for congenital heart defects provided the donor material. Corrective heart surgery yielded resections, and these provided the thymus tissue. Thymic as well as blood repertoires seemed to favor certain V and J genes unevenly. As related research reported, thymic repertoires overlapped highly among unrelated individuals.

The source is a boy under two years old with a congenital heart defect. Input material: thymocytes. The chain recombines TRBV18 with TRBJ1-5; 7 bases map to TRBD1. In DNA form, the CDR3 reads TGTGCCAGCTCACCCGAGGGACAGCTAAATCAGCCCCAGCATTTT. Its translation: CASSPEGQLNQPQHF.